This T cell receptor (beta chain) appears in the sequencing data of a study of T cell changes during pregnancy in multiple sclerosis. This CDR3 has 14 residues. Deletions cut 5 bases from V and 4 bases from J, with 17 bases between. Germline-derived CDR1 and CDR2 are SQVTM and ANQGSEA. Assay used: immunoSEQ multiplex PCR; TCRdb lists only in-frame clones, some missing. The sample carries about 70,000 clones, roughly 94% recorded once. The TCR originated in a female donor with multiple sclerosis, enrolled in a pregnancy study. Sequencing used peripheral blood, obtained in the third trimester of pregnancy. The gene calls are TRBV29-1 and TRBJ1-1; maybe TRBD1 (5 bases). DNA for the CDR3: TGCAGCGTTCGGGACTCGACCCGGTCCACTGAAGCTTTCTTT. Translating it yields CSVRDSTRSTEAFF. Full variable domain (rest looked up from reference TRBV29-1 and TRBJ1-1): SAVISQKPSRDICQRGTSLTIQCQVDSQVTMMFWYRQQPGQSLTLIATANQGSEATYESGFVIDKFPISRPNLTFSTLTVSNMSPEDSSIYLCSVRDSTRSTEAFFGQGTRLTVV.